Following are 8 T cell receptor beta chains from one sample sequenced in a study of T cell clonotyping in hematopoietic cell transplantation. Time point: recipient sample about 28 days before transplant, after cytoreduction. Assay: immunoSEQ multiplex PCR; the TCRdb copy retains only in-frame clones and omits some. The table shows over 10,000 clones, with 65% to 85% occurring only once. The source material was peripheral blood mononuclear cells, sampled before stem cell transplant. The receptors originated from a man aged 55-75 years with acute myeloid leukemia. Some clones in this sample may be carry-over from other donors' samples.

The chain joins TRBV11-3 to TRBJ2-7, with D possibly being TRBD2 (6 bases). V dropped 5 bases and J dropped 1 base, with 15 bases sitting between them. Germline V lookup: CDR1 SGHNT, CDR2 YENEEA. The CDR3 has 15 amino acids. CDR3 in DNA: TGTGCCAGCAGCCGTACCACCGGGGGTTCCTACGAGCAGTACTTC. Its protein product is CASSRTTGGSYEQYF.

This clone showed up just a few times. V is TRBV2 and J is TRBJ1-1, with D perhaps matching TRBD1 (6 bases). The germline V and J ends were trimmed by 4 bases and 2 bases, with 11 bases remaining between them. Germline V gene data show CDR1 as SNHLY and CDR2 as FYNNEI. This CDR3 is built from 14 residues. CDR3 region: CASSGGQFNTEAFF. The DNA for the CDR3 is TGTGCCAGCAGTGGAGGACAGTTTAACACTGAAGCTTTCTTT.

Only one count was recorded for this clone. The rearrangement links TRBV29-1 to TRBJ2-1; 10 bases line up with TRBD2. In germline, CDR1 is SQVTM, CDR2 ANQGSEA. V lost 1 base, J lost 2 bases, and 2 bases stayed unmatched. The CDR3 has 15 amino acids. The CDR3 here is CSVEVAGGPYNEQFF. CDR3 coding DNA: TGCAGCGTTGAAGTAGCGGGGGGCCCCTACAATGAGCAGTTCTTC.

This sequence joins TRBV9 and TRBJ2-3; TRBD2 agrees at 7 bases. The CDR3 runs to 15 residues. With 3 bases clipped from V and 6 bases from J, the junction kept 10 bases outside the gene matches. The germline gives CDR1 SGDLS, CDR2 YYNGEE. The CDR3 DNA sequence: TGTGCCAGCAGCGCCGCGCCGGGGCGGGGGGATACGCAGTATTTT. This codes for CASSAAPGRGDTQYF.

This rearrangement joins TRBV30 to TRBJ1-2, with D perhaps matching TRBD1 (5 bases). The V gene's germline CDR1 is GTSNPN and CDR2 SVGIG (reference sequence). V dropped 0 bases and J dropped 7 bases, with 12 bases sitting between them. The CDR3 covers 13 residues. DNA of the CDR3: TGTGCCTGGAGTGTGAATGGGGCGCTTGGCTACACCTTC. It is translated as CAWSVNGALGYTF.

V and J are TRBV20-1 and TRBJ1-2; no firm D call. CDR1 and CDR2 from the germline V gene are DFQATT and SNEGSKA (reference sequence). Trimming pared 6 bases from V and 7 bases from J, leaving 6 bases between. This CDR3 has 9 residues. The CDR3 DNA reads TGCAGTGCAGTGACTGGCTACACCTTC. Translation gives CSAVTGYTF.

The rearrangement joins TRBV29-1 to TRBJ1-2, with a possible D match to TRBD1 (6 bases). The CDR3 has 13 residues. Trimming cost V 1 base and J 6 bases, with 12 bases left between them. Germline V gene lookup returns CDR1 SQVTM and CDR2 ANQGSEA. CDR3 residues: CSVEVNRADGYTF. The CDR3 DNA follows: TGCAGCGTTGAAGTAAACAGGGCGGATGGCTACACCTTC.

The chain employs TRBV6-5 and TRBJ2-1, with TRBD1 matching 10 bases. Germline lookup yields CDR1 MNHEY and CDR2 SVGAGI. This CDR3 is built from 16 residues. The ends lost 3 bases at V and 4 bases at J; junction bases unmatched: 6. DNA of the CDR3: TGTGCCAGCAGTTATTTCGGACAGGGGGGTTACAATGAGCAGTTCTTC. This gives the protein CASSYFGQGGYNEQFF.